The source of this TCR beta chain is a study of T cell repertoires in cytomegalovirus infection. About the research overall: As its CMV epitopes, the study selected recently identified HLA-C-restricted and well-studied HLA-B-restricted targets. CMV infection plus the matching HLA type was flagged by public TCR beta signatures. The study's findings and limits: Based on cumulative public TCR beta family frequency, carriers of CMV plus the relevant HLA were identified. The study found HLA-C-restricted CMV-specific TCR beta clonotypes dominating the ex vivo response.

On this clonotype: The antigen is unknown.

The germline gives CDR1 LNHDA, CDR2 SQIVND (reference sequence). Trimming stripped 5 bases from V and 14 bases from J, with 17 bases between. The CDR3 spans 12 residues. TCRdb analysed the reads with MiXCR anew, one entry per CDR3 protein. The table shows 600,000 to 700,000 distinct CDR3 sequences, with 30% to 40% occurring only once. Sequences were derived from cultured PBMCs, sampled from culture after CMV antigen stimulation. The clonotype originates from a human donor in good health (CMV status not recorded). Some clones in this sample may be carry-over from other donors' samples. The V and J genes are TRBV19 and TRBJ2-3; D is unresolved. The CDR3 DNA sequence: TGTGCCAGTAGTCCGCCGGGCTCAAATCGGTATTTT. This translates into CASSPPGSNRYF.